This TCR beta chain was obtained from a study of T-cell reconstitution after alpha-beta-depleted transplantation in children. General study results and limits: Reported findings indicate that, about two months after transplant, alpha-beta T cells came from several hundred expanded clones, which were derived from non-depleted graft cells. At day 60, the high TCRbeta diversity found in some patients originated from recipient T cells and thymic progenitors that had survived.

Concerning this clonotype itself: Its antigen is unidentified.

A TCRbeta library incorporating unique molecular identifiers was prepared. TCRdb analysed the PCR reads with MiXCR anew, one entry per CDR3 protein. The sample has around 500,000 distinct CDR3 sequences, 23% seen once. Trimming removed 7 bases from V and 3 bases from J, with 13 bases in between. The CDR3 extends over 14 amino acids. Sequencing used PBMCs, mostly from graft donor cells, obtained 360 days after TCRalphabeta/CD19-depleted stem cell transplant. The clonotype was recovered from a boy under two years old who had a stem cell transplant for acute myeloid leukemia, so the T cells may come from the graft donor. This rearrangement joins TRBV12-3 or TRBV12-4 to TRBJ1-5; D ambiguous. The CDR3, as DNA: TGTGCCAGCACAGTCACAGAGTCCAATCAGCCCCAGCATTTT. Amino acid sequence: CASTVTESNQPQHF.